A selection of T cell receptor beta chains follows, all from one sample in a study of shared clonotypes between healthy human individuals. The method was immunoSEQ multiplex PCR; TCRdb's version includes in-frame clones alone and lacks a portion of them. Found here are about 1.1 million clones, 60% to 85% of them singletons; the top ten hold approximately 0.95%. The specimen sequenced was memory CD4+ T cells from PBMCs. These receptors all stem from a man aged 18 to 30 in good health. Some clones in this sample may be carry-over from other donors' samples. The conserved cysteine and the conserved F or W are not part of the CDR3 here. Each record gives: J gene, CDR3 length, V gene, CDR3 protein.

J: TRBJ2-7
length: 14
V: TRBV4-1
CDR3: ASSQVAGQGSYEQY

J: TRBJ1-3
length: 14
V: TRBV4-3
CDR3: ASSQAERYSGNTIY

J: TRBJ2-5
length: 12
V: TRBV29-1
CDR3: SVVGAMYQETQY

J: TRBJ2-2
length: 12
V: TRBV11-2
CDR3: ASSLEWNTGELF

J: TRBJ1-2
length: 10
V: TRBV29-1
CDR3: SVETTGYGYT

J: TRBJ2-1
length: 11
V: TRBV19
CDR3: ASRETGNNEQF

J: TRBJ2-3
length: 10
V: TRBV5-1
CDR3: ASSSNTDTQY

J: TRBJ1-3
length: 13
V: TRBV4-1
CDR3: ASSPGQASGNTIY

J: TRBJ2-7
length: 11
V: TRBV7-3
CDR3: ASSPPPSYEQY

J: TRBJ2-7
length: 12
V: TRBV27
CDR3: ASSLSPGWYEQY

J: TRBJ2-1
length: 12
V: TRBV6-5
CDR3: ASEGRGLSNEQF

J: TRBJ2-2
length: 12
V: TRBV5-4
CDR3: ASRTGLDTGELF

J: TRBJ2-7
length: 14
V: TRBV15
CDR3: ATSREAGVSPYEQY

J: TRBJ1-2
length: 13
V: TRBV28
CDR3: ASSFPTGGNYGYT

J: TRBJ2-7
length: 14
V: TRBV5-6
CDR3: ASSLAPSGSKYEQY

J: TRBJ2-7
length: 12
V: TRBV6-5
CDR3: ATTRDRGAYEQY

J: TRBJ1-5
length: 11
V: TRBV6-5
CDR3: ASSPVIRQPQH

J: TRBJ2-5
length: 12
V: TRBV28
CDR3: ASSLAGPQETQY

J: TRBJ1-4
length: 10
V: TRBV5-8
CDR3: ASSFYSEKLF

J: TRBJ1-5
length: 13
V: TRBV6-6
CDR3: ASSLQGARNQPQH